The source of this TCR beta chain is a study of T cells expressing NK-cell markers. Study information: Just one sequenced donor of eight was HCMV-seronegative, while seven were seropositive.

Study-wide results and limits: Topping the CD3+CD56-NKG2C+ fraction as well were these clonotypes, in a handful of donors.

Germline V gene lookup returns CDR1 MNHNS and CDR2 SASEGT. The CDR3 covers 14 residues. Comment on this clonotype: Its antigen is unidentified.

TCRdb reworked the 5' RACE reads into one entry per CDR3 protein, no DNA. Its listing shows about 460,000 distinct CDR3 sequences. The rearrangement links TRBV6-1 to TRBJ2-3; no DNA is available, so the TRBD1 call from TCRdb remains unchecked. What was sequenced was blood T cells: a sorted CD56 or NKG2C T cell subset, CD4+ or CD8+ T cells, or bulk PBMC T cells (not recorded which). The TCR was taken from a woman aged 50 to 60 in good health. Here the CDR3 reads CASSGGTAGDTQYF.